The T cell receptor (beta chain) described here comes from a study of T cell responses to AZD1222 COVID-19 vaccine. Study-wide findings and caveats: Regions 160-218 and 743-854 dominated among vaccine-associated CD4 TCRs spanning spike. Recipients of AZD1222 seropositive at baseline numbered only 5 to 7. White British ancestry dominated among donors, who included more females, and clonal diversity was possibly underestimated.

Of note for this clone: Antigen: not known.

The data were produced by immunoSEQ multiplex PCR, yet TCRdb's version contains in-frame clones alone and is incomplete. The data contain 150,000 to 200,000 clones, 87% of them singletons. The ends were cut back, 6 bases at V and 6 bases at J, with 11 bases in the middle. The CDR3 is 12 amino acids. The V gene's germline CDR1 is MDHEN and CDR2 SYDVKM. The sequencing here drew on peripheral blood, taken on day 0 of AZD1222 vaccination. The gene calls are TRBV28 and TRBJ1-1; tentatively, D is TRBD1 (5 bases). The source is an adult in good health. The DNA of the CDR3 is TGTGCCAGCAGAGGTGACAGCCCTGAAGCTTTCTTT. It codes for CASRGDSPEAFF.